This TCR beta chain was sequenced during a study of T cell repertoires in cytomegalovirus infection. In the study overall: A matching HLA type, together with CMV infection, was signaled by public TCR beta signatures. Overall study findings and caveats: Ex vivo responses were dominated by HLA-C-restricted CMV-specific TCR beta clonotypes. Based on cumulative public TCR beta family frequency, carriers of CMV plus the relevant HLA were identified.

This clonotype was found many times. What it binds is not known. This CDR3 has 15 amino acids. Trimming shortened V by 1 base and J by 2 bases, and 12 bases separated the two germline ends. Germline V gives CDR1 SGHVS, CDR2 FNYEAQ. TCRdb used MiXCR to reprocess the reads, holding one entry per CDR3 protein. The sample includes about 260,000 distinct CDR3 sequences, roughly 15% of them seen just once. V usage is TRBV7-6 and J usage is TRBJ2-7, with D unresolved. The receptor was derived from a human donor in good health (CMV status not recorded). Some clones in this sample may be carry-over from other donors' samples. Sequenced: PBMCs. CDR3 coding DNA: TGTGCCAGCAGCTTAGAATCCGGTCCAGCCTACGAGCAGTACTTC. This sequence encodes CASSLESGPAYEQYF.